This TCR beta chain was captured in a study of blood T cell repertoires in COVID-19. Study background: Sources were T cells, B-cell-depleted T cells, or PBMCs; the material itself was cDNA or gDNA.

Authors' analysis steps: Reference gene primers were amplified, and this amplification served to estimate nucleated cell counts. Repertoires were generated with immunoSEQ multiplex PCR, while TCRdb's copy carries only in-frame clones and drops some. D and trimming were read from the DNA, whereas the V and J calls and clone size are those reported in that table. Found here are some 220,000 clones, roughly 86% of them singletons; the top ten hold more than 4%. Trimming stripped 3 bases from V and 6 bases from J, with 8 bases between. Germline CDR1 and CDR2: KGHSH and LQKENI. CDR3 length: 12 residues. V and J are TRBV18 and TRBJ1-2, with a tentative D call TRBD1 (5 bases). The sequencing input was peripheral blood. This TCR came from a man aged 50-60 years with acute or convalescent COVID-19. CDR3 region: CASSPSGDGYTF. DNA of the CDR3: TGTGCCAGCTCACCCTCGGGGGATGGCTACACCTTC. The whole variable domain, filled in from reference TRBV18 and TRBJ1-2, reads NAGVMQNPRHLVRRRGQEARLRCSPMKGHSHVYWYRQLPEEGLKFMVYLQKENIIDESGMPKERFSAEFPKEGPSILRIQQVVRGDSAAYFCASSPSGDGYTFGSGTRLTVV.